The clone carrying this T cell receptor (beta chain) was recorded a few times. The antigen remains unidentified. One entry per CDR3 protein, called by TCRdb with MiXCR from the reads. In the table there are about 570,000 distinct CDR3 sequences, approximately 40% of which are singletons. The sample comes from a study of T cell repertoires in cytomegalovirus infection. Study at large: Used in the study were CMV epitopes, some recently identified and HLA-C-restricted, others well-studied and HLA-B-restricted.

CDR1 is DFQATT, CDR2 SNEGSKA, per germline (reference sequence). V dropped 1 base and J dropped 0 bases, with 18 bases sitting between them. There are 17 residues in the CDR3. Sequencing used cultured PBMCs, obtained from culture after CMV antigen stimulation. This chain uses TRBV20-1 with TRBJ1-2; D is unresolved. The receptor was isolated from a human donor in good health (CMV status not recorded). Some clones in this sample may be carry-over from other donors' samples. The CDR3 region has the DNA TGCAGTGCTAGAGGTCGCTGGCTTCGTGGGGCTAACTATGGCTACACCTTC. Protein product: CSARGRWLRGANYGYTF.